The rows below give T cell receptor beta chains drawn from one sample of a study of control samples from healthy donors and cancer patients. Some clones are missing from TCRdb's copy, which holds only in-frame ones; the method was immunoSEQ multiplex PCR. The profile shows about 140,000 clones, 70% to 90% of them singletons. The sample consisted of blood. These receptors were collected from a man aged 18 to 30 in good health. CDR3s leave out the opening cysteine and the closing phenylalanine or tryptophan. Part of the rows lack a size; the others show once, few, many or a class for expanded clones.

once TRBV28 ASSPMGPYEQY
- TRBV30 AWSEYVANTEAF
- TRBV11-1 ASSPFGAEPYEQY
- TRBV7-2 ASSLVGRGEKLF
- TRBV18 ASSPESSYEQY
- TRBV5-6 ASSSRDRSYEQY
- TRBV6-2/TRBV6-3 ASSTMDRLPYEQY
- TRBV28 AGGQGDAGELF
- TRBV21-1 ASSKLGQPQH
- TRBV7-6 ATRKRGTRGWGELF
- TRBV5-6 ASSLGGASTEAF
- TRBV18 ASSPPHKPTYEQY
- TRBV3-1/TRBV3-2 ASSQKKRTVKNSPLH
few TRBV18 ASSPPGSYGYT